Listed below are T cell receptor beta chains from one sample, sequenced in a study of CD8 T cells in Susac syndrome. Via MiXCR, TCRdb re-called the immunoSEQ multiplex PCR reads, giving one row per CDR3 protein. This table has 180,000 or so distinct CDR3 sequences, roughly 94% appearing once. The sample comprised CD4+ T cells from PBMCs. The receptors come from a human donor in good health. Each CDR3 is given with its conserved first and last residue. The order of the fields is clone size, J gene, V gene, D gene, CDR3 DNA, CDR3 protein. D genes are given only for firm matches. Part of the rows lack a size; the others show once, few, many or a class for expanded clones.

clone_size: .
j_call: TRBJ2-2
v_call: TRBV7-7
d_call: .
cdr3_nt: TGTGCTAGCAGCTTAGCTCCGAACACCGGGGAGCTGTTTTTT
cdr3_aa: CASSLAPNTGELFF

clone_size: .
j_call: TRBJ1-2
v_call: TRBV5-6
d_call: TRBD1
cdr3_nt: TGTGCCAGCAGCTTGCTTGGACAGGGCGACTATGGCTACACCTTC
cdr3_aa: CASSLLGQGDYGYTF

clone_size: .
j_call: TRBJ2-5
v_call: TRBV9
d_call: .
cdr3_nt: TGTGCCAGCAGCGTAGCTAATTCTGGAGTCCAAGAGACCCAGTACTTC
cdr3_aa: CASSVANSGVQETQYF

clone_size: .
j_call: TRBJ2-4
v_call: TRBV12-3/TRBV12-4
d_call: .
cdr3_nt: TGTGCCAGCAGTCGCGACGGGTGGGGAAACATTCAGTACTTC
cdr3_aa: CASSRDGWGNIQYF

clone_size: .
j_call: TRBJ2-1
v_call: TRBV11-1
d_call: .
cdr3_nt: TGTGCCAGCAGCTTAGTGTTTTCCGGTGAGCAGTTCTTC
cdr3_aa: CASSLVFSGEQFF

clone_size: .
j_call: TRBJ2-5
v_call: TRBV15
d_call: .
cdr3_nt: TGTGCCACCAGCTTCAAAGAGACCCAGTACTTC
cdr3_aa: CATSFKETQYF

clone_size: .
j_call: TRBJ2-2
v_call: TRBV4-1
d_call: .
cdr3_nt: TGCGCCAGCAGCCAAACTCCAAACCCACTGGGCACCGGGGAGCTGTTTTTT
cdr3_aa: CASSQTPNPLGTGELFF

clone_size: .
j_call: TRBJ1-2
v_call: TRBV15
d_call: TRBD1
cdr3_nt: TGTGCCACCAGCAGAGTTGACAGGGAAGAGGGCTACACCTTC
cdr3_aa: CATSRVDREEGYTF

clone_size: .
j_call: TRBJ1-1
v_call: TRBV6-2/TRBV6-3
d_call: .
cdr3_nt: TGTGCCAGCACCGGGGGAGACACTGAAGCTTTCTTT
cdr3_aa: CASTGGDTEAFF

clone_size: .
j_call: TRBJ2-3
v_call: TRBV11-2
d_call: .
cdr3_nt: TGTGCCAGCAGCTCATGGGACAGCACAGATACGCAGTATTTT
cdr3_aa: CASSSWDSTDTQYF

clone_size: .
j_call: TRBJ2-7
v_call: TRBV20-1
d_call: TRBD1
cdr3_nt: TGCAGTGCTCGGACAGGGGGCGAGCAGTACTTC
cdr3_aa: CSARTGGEQYF

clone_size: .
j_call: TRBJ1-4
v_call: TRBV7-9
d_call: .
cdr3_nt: TGTGCCAGCAGCTTTAGACAGGCGGGAAAACTGTTTTTT
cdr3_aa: CASSFRQAGKLFF

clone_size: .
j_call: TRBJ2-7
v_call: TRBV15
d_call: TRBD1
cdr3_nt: TGTGCCACCAGCAGAAGGGAGACAGGGACCTACGAGCAGTACTTC
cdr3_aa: CATSRRETGTYEQYF

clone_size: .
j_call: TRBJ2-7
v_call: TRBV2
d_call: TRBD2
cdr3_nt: TGTGCCAGCAGTGGTCGGCTAGCGGGAGGTAGGGAGCAGTACTTC
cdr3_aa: CASSGRLAGGREQYF

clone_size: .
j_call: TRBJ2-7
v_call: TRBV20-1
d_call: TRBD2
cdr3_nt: TGCAGCATACTAGCGGGAGGGCACTCCCCGTACTTC
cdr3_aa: CSILAGGHSPYF

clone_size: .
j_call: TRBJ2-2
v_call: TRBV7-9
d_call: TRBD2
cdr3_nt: TGTGCCAGCAGTCCGATTGTAGCGGGCGGATACACCGGGGAGCTGTTTTTT
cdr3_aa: CASSPIVAGGYTGELFF

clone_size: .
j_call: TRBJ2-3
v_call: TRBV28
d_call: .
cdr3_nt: TGTGCCACGTGGACAGATACGCAGTATTTT
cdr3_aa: CATWTDTQYF

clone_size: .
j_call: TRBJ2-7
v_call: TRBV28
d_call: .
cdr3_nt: TGTGCCAGCAGTTTGAGTATGGGGTTTGTGGTCGCCCTTGGGAACGAGCAGTACTTC
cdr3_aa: CASSLSMGFVVALGNEQYF

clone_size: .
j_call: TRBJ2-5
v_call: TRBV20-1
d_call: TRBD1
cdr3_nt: TGCAGTGCTGGGACAGGGAACCAAGAGACCCAGTACTTC
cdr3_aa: CSAGTGNQETQYF

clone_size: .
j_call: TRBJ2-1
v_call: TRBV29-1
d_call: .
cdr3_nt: TGCAGCGTTGACAGGACGATTGGTAATGAGCAGTTCTTC
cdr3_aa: CSVDRTIGNEQFF

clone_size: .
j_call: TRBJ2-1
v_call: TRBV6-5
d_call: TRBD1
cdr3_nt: TGTGCCAGCAGTTACGAAGGCAGGGGGTCCTACAATGAGCAGTTCTTC
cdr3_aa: CASSYEGRGSYNEQFF

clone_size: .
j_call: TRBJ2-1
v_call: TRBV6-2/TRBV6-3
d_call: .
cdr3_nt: TGTGCCAGCAGGGGGGGAAGCTCCTACAATGAGCAGTTCTTC
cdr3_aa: CASRGGSSYNEQFF

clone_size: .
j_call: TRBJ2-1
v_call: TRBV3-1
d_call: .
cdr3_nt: TGTGCCAGCAGCCTAAGAGGCCATGAGCAGTTCTTC
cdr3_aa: CASSLRGHEQFF

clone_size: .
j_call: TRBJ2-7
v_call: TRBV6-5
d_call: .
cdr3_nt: TGTGCCAGCAGTTACGCACTCGGGGGCGTTTCCTACGAGCAGTACTTC
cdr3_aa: CASSYALGGVSYEQYF

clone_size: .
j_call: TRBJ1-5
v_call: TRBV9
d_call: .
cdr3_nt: TGTGCCAGCAGCGTAGGTTGGGGGGCCGATCAGCCCCAGCATTTT
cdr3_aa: CASSVGWGADQPQHF

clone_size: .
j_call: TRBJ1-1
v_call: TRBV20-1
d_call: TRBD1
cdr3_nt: TGCAGTGCAAGAACGGGGAGACAGGGGATTACTGAAGCTTTCTTT
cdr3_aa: CSARTGRQGITEAFF

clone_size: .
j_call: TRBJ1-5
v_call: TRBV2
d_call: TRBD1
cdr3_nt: TGTGCCAGCAGTGGGGGGACAGGACACAATCAGCCCCAGCATTTT
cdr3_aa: CASSGGTGHNQPQHF

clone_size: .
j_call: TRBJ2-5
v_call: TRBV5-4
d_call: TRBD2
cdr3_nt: TGTGCCAGCAGGGAGCGGGAGCTAGGTCAAGAGACCCAGTACTTC
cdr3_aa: CASRERELGQETQYF

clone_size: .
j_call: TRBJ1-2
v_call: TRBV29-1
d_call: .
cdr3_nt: TGCAGCGTGGATCAACCGGGACGGAGATATGGCTACACCTTC
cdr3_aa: CSVDQPGRRYGYTF

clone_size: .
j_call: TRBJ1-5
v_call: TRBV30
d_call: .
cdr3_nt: TGTGCCTGGAGGACGGGGGTTGGTCAGCCCCAGCATTTT
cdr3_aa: CAWRTGVGQPQHF

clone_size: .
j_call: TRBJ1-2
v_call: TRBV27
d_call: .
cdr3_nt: TGTGCCAGCAGTTTAAGGGGGGGCGGCTATGGCTACACCTTC
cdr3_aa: CASSLRGGGYGYTF

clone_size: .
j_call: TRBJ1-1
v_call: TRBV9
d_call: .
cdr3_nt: TGTGCCAGCAGCGTCGGACGTGTTATGACTGAAGCTTTCTTT
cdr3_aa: CASSVGRVMTEAFF

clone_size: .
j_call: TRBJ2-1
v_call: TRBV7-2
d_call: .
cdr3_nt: TGTGCCAGCAGTTTGCAGGGGACCTACAATGAGCAGTTCTTC
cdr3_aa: CASSLQGTYNEQFF

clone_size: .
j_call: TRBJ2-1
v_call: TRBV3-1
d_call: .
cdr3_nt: TGTGCCAGCAGCCAGGTGGTATACGAGCAGTTCTTC
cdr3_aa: CASSQVVYEQFF

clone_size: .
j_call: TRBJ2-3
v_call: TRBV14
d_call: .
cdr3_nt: TGTGCCAGCAGCCAGGGGGCCCGCACAGATACGCAGTATTTT
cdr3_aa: CASSQGARTDTQYF

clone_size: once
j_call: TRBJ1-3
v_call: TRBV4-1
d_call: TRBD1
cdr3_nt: TGCGCCAGCAGCCTCCTCGACAGGGAAGGAAACACCATATATTTT
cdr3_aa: CASSLLDREGNTIYF

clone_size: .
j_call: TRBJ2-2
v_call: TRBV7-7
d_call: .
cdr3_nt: TGTGCTATTTCTGGAGAGCCGGGGACCGGGGAGCTGTTTTTT
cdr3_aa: CAISGEPGTGELFF

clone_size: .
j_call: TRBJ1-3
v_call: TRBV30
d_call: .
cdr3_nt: TGTGCCTGGAGTCCGTACGCGGGCAACACCATATATTTT
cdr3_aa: CAWSPYAGNTIYF

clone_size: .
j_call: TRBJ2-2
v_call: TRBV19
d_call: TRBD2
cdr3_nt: TGTGCCAGTAGTCCTTCTTATAGCGGGAGTAACACCGGGGAGCTGTTTTTT
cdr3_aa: CASSPSYSGSNTGELFF

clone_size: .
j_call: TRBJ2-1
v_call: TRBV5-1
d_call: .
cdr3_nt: TGCGCCAGCAGCTTGCGGGACGGACGGCGAGGGATCAATGAGCAGTTCTTC
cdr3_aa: CASSLRDGRRGINEQFF

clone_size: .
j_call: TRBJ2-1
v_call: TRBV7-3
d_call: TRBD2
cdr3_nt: TGTGCCAGCAGCTTGGGACTAGCGGGAGGTTCTGAGCAGTTCTTC
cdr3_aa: CASSLGLAGGSEQFF

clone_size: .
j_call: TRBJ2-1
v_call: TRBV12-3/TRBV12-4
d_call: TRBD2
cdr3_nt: TGTGCCAGCAGGCCCCCGGGACTAGCAAATGAGCAGTTCTTC
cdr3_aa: CASRPPGLANEQFF

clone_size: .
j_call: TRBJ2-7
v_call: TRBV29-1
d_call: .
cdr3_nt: TGCAGCGTGTGGGAGACGTACGAGCAGTACTTC
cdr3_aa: CSVWETYEQYF

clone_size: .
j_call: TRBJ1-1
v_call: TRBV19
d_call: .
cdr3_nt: TGTGCCAGTAGTATGAGGTCAGACGCTGAAGCTTTCTTT
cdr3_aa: CASSMRSDAEAFF

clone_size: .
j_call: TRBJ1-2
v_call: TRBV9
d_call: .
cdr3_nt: TGTGCCAGCAGCGTAGTTCCAGGTAAAGGCTATGGCTACACCTTC
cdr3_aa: CASSVVPGKGYGYTF

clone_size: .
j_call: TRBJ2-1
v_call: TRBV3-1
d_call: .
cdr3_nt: TGTGCCAGCAGCCAAGATACGGCTAACAATGAGCAGTTCTTC
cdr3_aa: CASSQDTANNEQFF